These T cell receptor beta chains were read from a single sample in a study of cytomegalovirus exposure and HLA in healthy donors. The protocol was immunoSEQ multiplex PCR, while the TCRdb copy is restricted to in-frame clones and leaves out a portion. The repertoire holds 150,000 to 200,000 clones, with 60% to 80% as singletons. Sequencing used PBMCs. The receptors originated from a woman aged 40 to 50 in good health and CMV-seropositive. Both conserved end residues are part of each CDR3. Fields, in order: D gene, clone size, J gene, V gene, CDR3 DNA, CDR3 protein. The D gene is left open where the match is weak. For some rows the clone size is stated as once, few or many, or as a class when expanded; others skip it.

>NA|NA|TRBJ2-1|TRBV28
TGTGCCAGCAGTCGTAGCCGATTGAGCTCCTACAATGAGCAGTTCTTC
CASSRSRLSSYNEQFF
>TRBD2|NA|TRBJ2-5|TRBV10-2
TGCGCCAGCATTAAGGGACTAGCGGGAGTAGTAGGAGAGACCCAGTACTTC
CASIKGLAGVVGETQYF
>NA|NA|TRBJ2-1|TRBV7-9
TGTGCCAGCACCCCGGAGTTCTTC
CASTPEFF
>TRBD2|NA|TRBJ2-1|TRBV5-1
TGCGCCAGCAGCTTACAGGCGGGAGGTTACGAGGAGCAGTTCTTC
CASSLQAGGYEEQFF
>NA|NA|TRBJ2-1|TRBV5-1
TGCGCCAGCAGCCAAAGCGGAAGCTCCTACAATGAGCAGTTCTTC
CASSQSGSSYNEQFF
>NA|NA|TRBJ1-5|TRBV6-4
TGTGCCAGCAGTGAAGGGGGTCTCGGTCAGCCCCAGCATTTT
CASSEGGLGQPQHF
>NA|few|TRBJ1-5|TRBV28
TGTGCCAGCAGTTTGGTTAGAGATCAGCCCCAGCATTTT
CASSLVRDQPQHF
>TRBD2|NA|TRBJ2-5|TRBV10-2
TGCGCCAGCAGTGAGGGTCTTGGCGGGAGATCGAAGAGGGAGACCCAGTACTTC
CASSEGLGGRSKRETQYF
>NA|NA|TRBJ2-2|TRBV27
TGTGCCAGCAGTACGCGGACAGTCACCGGGGAGCTGTTTTTT
CASSTRTVTGELFF
>NA|NA|TRBJ2-7|TRBV5-6
TGTGCCAGCAGCTTGGGCGACGAGCAGTACTTC
CASSLGDEQYF
>TRBD1|NA|TRBJ2-7|TRBV19
TGTGCCAGTAGTATCACAGGGGCGGGCTACGAGCAGTACTTC
CASSITGAGYEQYF
>TRBD2|NA|TRBJ2-3|TRBV4-2
TGTGCCAGCAGCCAATTAACTAGCGGATCGGGCACAGATACGCAGTATTTT
CASSQLTSGSGTDTQYF
>TRBD1|NA|TRBJ1-4|TRBV2
TGTGCCAGCATGGTTTCGGGACAGAGATCAACTAATGAAAAACTGTTTTTT
CASMVSGQRSTNEKLFF
>TRBD1|NA|TRBJ2-4|TRBV18
TGTGCCAGCTCAGAGGGGGCCCTCTCACCGAAGTACTTC
CASSEGALSPKYF